The 28 T cell receptor beta chains in this list originate from one sample, sequenced in a study of T-cell reconstitution after alpha-beta-depleted transplantation in children. The library targeted TCRbeta and was prepared with unique molecular identifiers. TCRdb passed the PCR reads through MiXCR, listing each CDR3 protein once. Of about 440,000 distinct CDR3 sequences listed, approximately 41% are singletons. The sample was PBMCs, taken before TCRalphabeta/CD19-depleted stem cell transplant. These receptors originate from a girl aged 2 to 10 with aplastic anemia, due to receive a stem cell transplant.

This clonotype was seen at least ten times. CDR3 coding DNA: TGTGCCAGCAGTGAATATCTTGGTCCGGGGGCGAGACCTGAAGCTTTCTTT. As protein: CASSEYLGPGARPEAFF. The rearrangement uses TRBV25-1 and TRBJ1-1, with D perhaps TRBD1 (6 bases). Germline lookup yields CDR1 MGHDK and CDR2 SYGVNS. This CDR3 contains 17 residues. With 0 bases removed from V and 6 bases from J, the gap between germline ends came to 20 bases.

V and J are TRBV19 and TRBJ2-1; weak D call: TRBD1 (5 bases). Trimming removed 2 bases at V and 7 bases at J, with 12 bases between. The CDR3 covers 14 residues. Germline V gene data show CDR1 as LNHDA and CDR2 as SQIVND (reference sequence). The CDR3 DNA reads TGTGCCAGTAGTATAAGACAGTTTATGAATGAGCAGTTCTTC. It specifies CASSIRQFMNEQFF. Full variable domain (remainder filled in from reference TRBV19 and TRBJ2-1): DGGITQSPKYLFRKEGQNVTLSCEQNLNHDAMYWYRQDPGQGLRLIYYSQIVNDFQKGDIAEGYSVSREKKESFPLTVTSAQKNPTAFYLCASSIRQFMNEQFFGPGTRLTVL.

Only one count was recorded for this clonotype. The V gene is TRBV27, the J gene TRBJ2-2; a weak D match, TRBD1 (6 bases). Per the germline V gene, CDR1 is MNHEY and CDR2 is SMNVEV (reference sequence). The CDR3 is 14 amino acids. Trimming removed 4 bases from V and 10 bases from J, with 16 bases in between. The CDR3 region is CASSSPSRGEELFF. The CDR3 coding sequence is TGTGCCAGCAGTTCCCCGTCCAGGGGAGAGGAGCTGTTTTTT.

This clonotype is a singleton in its sample. The V gene is TRBV7-2, the J gene TRBJ2-1; the match to TRBD1 covers 10 bases. Germline CDR1 SGHTA, CDR2 FQGNSA. J gave up 12 bases and V 4 bases, and 3 bases lay outside the gene matches. The CDR3 runs 12 residues. The CDR3 DNA sequence: TGTGCCAGCAGCTCGGGACAGGGGAGGCAGTTCTTC. Its protein product is CASSSGQGRQFF.

The table lists this clonotype with a few counts. The V gene is TRBV3-1, the J gene TRBJ2-7; 7 bases align to TRBD2. CDR1 is LGHDT and CDR2 is YNNKEL in the germline V gene (reference sequence). V trimming: 3 bases; J trimming: 2 bases; junction bases outside the gene matches: 10. The CDR3 runs 16 residues. CDR3 nucleotides: TGTGCCAGCAGCCATTCAATGACTAGCCCTACCTACGAGCAGTACTTC. Translating it yields CASSHSMTSPTYEQYF.

This chain connects TRBV5-1 to TRBJ2-1, with D possibly matching TRBD1 (7 bases). Trimming shortened V by 1 base and J by 7 bases, and 15 bases separated the two germline ends. The CDR3 contains 15 residues. The germline V gene encodes CDR1 SGHRS and CDR2 YFSETQ. For the CDR3, the DNA is TGCGCCAGCAGCTTGAGTGCAGGGGGGCAGAATGAGCAGTTCTTC. Its translation is CASSLSAGGQNEQFF.

The chain couples TRBV18 to TRBJ2-1; 8 bases agree with TRBD1. The CDR3 runs to 13 residues. Germline V gene data show CDR1 as KGHSH and CDR2 as LQKENI. The ends lost 4 bases at V and 6 bases at J; junction bases unmatched: 2. CDR3 loop: CASSRQGLNEQFF. CDR3 bases: TGTGCCAGCTCACGACAGGGGCTCAATGAGCAGTTCTTC.

This clonotype was seen at least ten times. The J gene is TRBJ1-4, the V gene TRBV27, with D uncertain. Germline V gene data show CDR1 as MNHEY and CDR2 as SMNVEV (reference sequence). V was trimmed by 5 bases and J by 1 base, leaving 14 bases between them. The CDR3 totals 16 residues. CDR3 sequence reads: CASSTSRAETNEKLFF. The CDR3 nucleotides read TGTGCCAGCAGTACCTCGAGGGCAGAAACTAATGAAAAACTGTTTTTT. The entire variable domain, with the rest obtained from reference TRBV27 and TRBJ1-4, is as follows: EAQVTQNPRYLITVTGKKLTVTCSQNMNHEYMSWYRQDPGLGLRQIYYSMNVEVTDKGDVPEGYKVSRKEKRNFPLILESPSPNQTSLYFCASSTSRAETNEKLFFGSGTQLSVL.

This chain links TRBV29-1 with TRBJ1-1, with a tentative D call TRBD1 (5 bases). The CDR3 is 16 residues long. Trimming removed 3 bases at V and 0 bases at J, with 17 bases between. Germline CDR1 reads SQVTM; CDR2 reads ANQGSEA. The CDR3 loop is CSVEGAGTRMNTEAFF. In nucleotides, the CDR3 is TGCAGCGTTGAGGGTGCAGGGACGCGTATGAACACTGAAGCTTTCTTT. The full variable domain, rest sourced from reference TRBV29-1 and TRBJ1-1, is SAVISQKPSRDICQRGTSLTIQCQVDSQVTMMFWYRQQPGQSLTLIATANQGSEATYESGFVIDKFPISRPNLTFSTLTVSNMSPEDSSIYLCSVEGAGTRMNTEAFFGQGTRLTVV.

The chain recombines TRBV6-1 with TRBJ2-7; 10 bases align to TRBD2. J was trimmed by 3 bases and V by 11 bases; bases with no gene match: 10. Germline CDR1 reads MNHNS; CDR2 reads SASEGT. The CDR3 is 14 amino acids. The CDR3 loop reads CAVTDGLAVYEQYF. DNA of the CDR3: TGTGCCGTCACGGATGGACTAGCGGTCTACGAGCAGTACTTC.

The rearrangement uses TRBV6-5 and TRBJ2-1; 9 bases match TRBD2. Per germline, CDR1 MNHEY and CDR2 SVGAGI. J was trimmed by 4 bases and V by 0 bases; bases with no gene match: 7. The CDR3 is 17 amino acids. The CDR3 region is CASSYSALAGQYNEQFF. CDR3 coding DNA: TGTGCCAGCAGTTACTCCGCCCTAGCGGGACAATACAATGAGCAGTTCTTC.

As regards this clonotype: This CDR3 fails to terminate in the conserved phenylalanine or tryptophan, so it likely reflects a read error. The rearrangement uses TRBV5-6 and TRBJ2-2, with 9 bases identical to TRBD1. V was pared by 6 bases and J by 10 bases, with 10 bases of the junction left unmatched. The CDR3 runs to 14 residues. Looked up from germline, CDR1 is SGHDT and CDR2 is YYEEEE. The CDR3 sequence: CASTRDRVDEELFS. The CDR3 coding sequence is TGTGCCAGCACCCGGGACAGGGTGGACGAGGAGCTGTTTTCT.

This clonotype was seen a handful of times. This chain connects TRBV7-2 to TRBJ1-1, with D possibly being TRBD1 (6 bases). The V gene's germline CDR1 is SGHTA and CDR2 FQGNSA. CDR3 length: 16 residues. V shed 4 bases and J shed 0 bases, with 15 bases lying between them. The CDR3 region has the DNA TGTGCCAGCAGCTACACAGGGTTCGGGGTGAACACTGAAGCTTTCTTT. Its protein is CASSYTGFGVNTEAFF.

The rearrangement uses TRBV28 and TRBJ2-2, with 7 positions matching TRBD1. With V trimmed by 9 bases and J by 7 bases, 5 bases remained unmatched. The germline CDR1 and CDR2 sequences are MDHEN and SYDVKM. This CDR3 has 12 amino acids. The CDR3 here is CARAQGNGELFF. The DNA for the CDR3 is TGTGCCAGGGCACAGGGGAACGGGGAGCTGTTTTTT.

The chain has TRBV5-5 and TRBJ1-2; TRBD1 agrees at 7 bases. The trim removed 4 bases at V and 2 bases at J, leaving 8 bases unmatched. Germline assignment: CDR1 SGHKS and CDR2 YYEKEE (reference sequence). The CDR3 contains 15 residues. The CDR3: CASSVTPTGNYGYTF. CDR3 bases: TGTGCCAGCAGCGTGACCCCGACAGGGAACTATGGCTACACCTTC. Combining the CDR3 with reference TRBV5-5 and TRBJ1-2 gives the whole variable domain DAGVTQSPTHLIKTRGQQVTLRCSPISGHKSVSWYQQVLGQGPQFIFQYYEKEERGRGNFPDRFSARQFPNYSSELNVNALLLGDSALYLCASSVTPTGNYGYTFGSGTRLTVV.

There are many counts of this clonotype. V usage is TRBV29-1 and J usage is TRBJ1-3; no reliable D call. The germline V and J ends were trimmed by 6 bases and 2 bases, with 11 bases remaining between them. CDR1 is SQVTM and CDR2 is ANQGSEA in the germline V gene. The CDR3 length is 13 residues. The chain's CDR3 is CSVQEIAGNTIYF. The CDR3 bases are TGCAGCGTCCAAGAAATAGCTGGAAACACCATATATTTT.

Only one count was recorded for this clonotype. The chain combines TRBV5-1 with TRBJ2-1, with TRBD1 identical over 7 bases. Per germline, CDR1 SGHRS and CDR2 YFSETQ. Trimming at V came to 0 bases and at J to 1 base, leaving 1 base not matched to a gene. The CDR3 spans 15 residues. CDR3 DNA: TGCGCCAGCAGCTTGGTGACAGGGTCCTACAATGAGCAGTTCTTC. Amino acid sequence: CASSLVTGSYNEQFF.

This chain connects TRBV12-3 or TRBV12-4 to TRBJ2-7; a possible D gene is TRBD2 (6 bases). The CDR3 runs to 16 residues. Trimming took 5 bases from V and 1 from J, leaving 18 bases between them. CDR3 protein: CASSPHGGGASYEQYF. DNA of the CDR3: TGTGCCAGCAGTCCCCACGGTGGCGGGGCGTCCTACGAGCAGTACTTC.

The table lists this clonotype with a few counts. This sequence joins TRBV20-1 and TRBJ2-7; D not certain. CDR1 and CDR2 from the germline V gene are DFQATT and SNEGSKA (reference sequence). V lost 3 bases, J lost 1 base, and 10 bases lay in between. This CDR3 has 13 residues. In nucleotides, the CDR3 is TGCAGTGCTAGGTCGGCAGGATCCTACGAGCAGTACTTC. Translated, it gives CSARSAGSYEQYF.

On this clonotype itself: A much larger clone lies a single base off, so this may be a read error. This chain joins TRBV18 and TRBJ2-1; D is ambiguous. Between the trimmed V and J ends, which lost 4 bases and 0 bases, there was a span of 13 bases. Germline V gene sequence: CDR1 KGHSH, CDR2 LQKENI. This CDR3 is built from 16 residues. Written as DNA, the CDR3 is TGTGCCAGCTCACTAGGAGTACAGTCCTCCTACAATGAGCAGTTCTTC. Its translation: CASSLGVQSSYNEQFF.

V is TRBV4-2 and J is TRBJ2-7; a possible D gene is TRBD2 (6 bases). Germline CDR1 and CDR2: LGHNA and YNFKEQ. The CDR3 loop spans 13 amino acids. Trimming stripped 1 base from V and 7 bases from J, with 11 bases between. The CDR3 region is CASSQAGVGEQYF. The CDR3 nucleotides are TGTGCCAGCAGCCAAGCGGGAGTCGGGGAGCAGTACTTC.

V is TRBV6-5 and J is TRBJ2-1; D is ambiguous. The CDR3 has 13 amino acids. Trimming took off 2 bases at V and 5 bases at J, with 7 bases between the two ends. Germline CDR1 is MNHEY and CDR2 is SVGAGI. CDR3 DNA sequence: TGTGCCAGCAGTTACGGGCAGCACAATGAGCAGTTCTTC. The encoded protein is CASSYGQHNEQFF.

This clonotype has ten or more counts. The V gene is TRBV30, the J gene TRBJ2-1; 10 bases line up with TRBD2. V lost 2 bases and J lost 8; bases outside the gene matches: 9. CDR1 GTSNPN and CDR2 SVGIG come from the germline V gene (reference sequence). The CDR3 spans 15 residues. DNA for the CDR3: TGTGCCTGGAGTCCCCTGACTAGCGGGCGGGATGAGCAGTTCTTC. Translating gives CAWSPLTSGRDEQFF.

This chain uses TRBV11-2 with TRBJ2-1; 10 nucleotides agree with TRBD2. The V segment lost 5 bases and the J segment 0 bases; nucleotides outside the gene matches: 13. The CDR3 totals 19 residues. Germline CDR1 is SGHAT and CDR2 is FQNNGV. CDR3 protein: CASSLQAIGTSASYNEQFF. CDR3 sequence (DNA): TGTGCCAGCAGCCTACAAGCGATAGGGACTAGCGCCTCCTACAATGAGCAGTTCTTC.

This clonotype showed up many times. This chain uses TRBV15 with TRBJ2-3; D possibly uses TRBD1 or TRBD2 (5 bases each). Germline-derived CDR1 and CDR2 are LNHNV and YYDKDF (reference sequence). CDR3 length: 14 residues. Trimming took 9 bases from V and 4 from J, leaving 17 bases between them. Here the CDR3 reads CATSRGLSADTQYF. The CDR3 DNA is TGTGCCACTTCACGGGGCCTTTCGGCAGATACGCAGTATTTT.

This clonotype has only a few counts. The rearrangement links TRBV20-1 to TRBJ2-2, with TRBD2 as a possible D gene (5 bases). The CDR3 consists of 15 residues. Germline assignment: CDR1 DFQATT and CDR2 SNEGSKA (reference sequence). The V gene lost 2 bases and the J gene lost 5 bases, with 15 bases spanning the gap. DNA of the CDR3: TGCAGTGCTAGAAAAGATGCCCGGAGGACCGGGGAGCTGTTTTTT. Protein sequence: CSARKDARRTGELFF.

A few counts support this clonotype. The chain is built from TRBV28 and TRBJ2-1; the D is unclear. The V gene lost 2 bases and the J gene lost 7 bases, with 6 bases spanning the gap. Germline lookup yields CDR1 MDHEN and CDR2 SYDVKM. This CDR3 has 12 amino acids. CDR3 nucleotide sequence: TGTGCCAGCAGTTTAGGGAAGAATGAGCAGTTCTTC. Amino acids: CASSLGKNEQFF. The full variable domain, in which reference TRBV28 and TRBJ2-1 provide the parts outside the CDR3, is DVKVTQSSRYLVKRTGEKVFLECVQDMDHENMFWYRQDPGLGLRLIYFSYDVKMKEKGDIPEGYSVSREKKERFSLILESASTNQTSMYLCASSLGKNEQFFGPGTRLTVL.

There are a few counts of this clonotype. The chain couples TRBV4-1 to TRBJ2-7; D is possibly TRBD1 (5 bases). Per germline, CDR1 MGHRA and CDR2 YSYEKL. This CDR3 comprises 14 residues. V was trimmed by 2 bases and J by 1 base, leaving 9 bases between them. CDR3: CASSQPRESYEQYF. The CDR3, as DNA: TGCGCCAGCAGCCAACCCAGGGAATCCTACGAGCAGTACTTC.